The present T cell receptor (beta chain) was sequenced within a study of beta chain features in type 1 diabetes. Study-wide findings and caveats: Diminished insertions and augmented deletions at VDJ junctions characterized type 1 diabetes patients.

This clone showed up just a few times. What it recognizes is unknown. cDNA synthesis used the whole RNA isolate, giving expressed TCRB sequences. Method: immunoSEQ multiplex PCR; TCRdb's copy keeps in-frame clones and lacks some. Of a few hundred thousand clones in the sample, approximately 28% were seen once. The ends were cut back, 3 bases at V and 3 bases at J, with 14 bases in the middle. The CDR3 extends over 15 amino acids. Germline assignment: CDR1 MGHDK and CDR2 SYGVNS. Averaging about 0.12 L, one heparinised blood draw came from each individual donor. Sequences were obtained from naive CD4+ T cells from blood. The chain employs TRBV25-1 and TRBJ2-5, with D maybe TRBD1 (5 bases). The sequence was collected from a man between 18 and 35 years old in good health. CDR3 sequence reads: CASSDPRTSEETQYF. CDR3 bases: TGTGCCAGCAGTGACCCTAGGACAAGCGAAGAGACCCAGTACTTC.